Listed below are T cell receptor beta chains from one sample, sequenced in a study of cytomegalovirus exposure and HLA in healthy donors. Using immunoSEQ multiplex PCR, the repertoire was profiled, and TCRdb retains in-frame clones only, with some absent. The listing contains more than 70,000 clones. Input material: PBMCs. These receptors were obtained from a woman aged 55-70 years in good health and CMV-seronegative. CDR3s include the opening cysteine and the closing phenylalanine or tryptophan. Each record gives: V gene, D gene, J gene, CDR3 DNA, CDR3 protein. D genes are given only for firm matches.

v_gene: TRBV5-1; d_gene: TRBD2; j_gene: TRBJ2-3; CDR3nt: TGCGCCAGCAGCTTGGATGCGGGAGATTCAGATACGCAGTATTTT; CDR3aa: CASSLDAGDSDTQYF
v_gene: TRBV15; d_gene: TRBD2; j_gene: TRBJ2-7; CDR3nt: TGTGCCACCGGGAGGGAGGGATCCTACGAGCAGTACTTC; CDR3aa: CATGREGSYEQYF
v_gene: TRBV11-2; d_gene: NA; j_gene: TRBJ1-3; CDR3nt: TGTGCCAGCAGCTTACATTCTGGAAACACCATATATTTT; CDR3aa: CASSLHSGNTIYF
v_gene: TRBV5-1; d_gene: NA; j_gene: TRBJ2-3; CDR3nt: TGCGCCAGCAGCTTGTCAGGGGTTTTGGGGGATACGCAGTATTTT; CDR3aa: CASSLSGVLGDTQYF
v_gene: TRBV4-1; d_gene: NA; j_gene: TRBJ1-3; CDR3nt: TGCGCCAGCAGCCAAGATGCAATCGAGGGAAACACCATATATTTT; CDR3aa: CASSQDAIEGNTIYF
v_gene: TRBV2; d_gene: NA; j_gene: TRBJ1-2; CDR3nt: TGTGCCAGCAGTGAATTTGGGGGCACCTATGGCTACACCTTC; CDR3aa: CASSEFGGTYGYTF
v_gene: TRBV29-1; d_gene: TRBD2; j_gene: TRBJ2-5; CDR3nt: TGCAGCGTGGAACACACTAGCGGGAATGGGGGAGAGACCCAGTACTTC; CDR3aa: CSVEHTSGNGGETQYF
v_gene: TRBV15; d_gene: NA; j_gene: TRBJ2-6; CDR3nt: TGTGCCACCAGCAGAGTCTCCCCTGGGGCCAACGTCCTGACTTTC; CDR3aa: CATSRVSPGANVLTF
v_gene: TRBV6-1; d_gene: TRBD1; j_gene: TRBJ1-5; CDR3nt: TGTGCCAGCAGTCAAACTGGACAGGGGACTCAGCCCCAGCATTTT; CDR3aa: CASSQTGQGTQPQHF
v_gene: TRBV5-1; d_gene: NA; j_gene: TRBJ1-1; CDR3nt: TGCGCCAGCAGCTTGGGAGATCTTGACACTGAAGCTTTCTTT; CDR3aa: CASSLGDLDTEAFF
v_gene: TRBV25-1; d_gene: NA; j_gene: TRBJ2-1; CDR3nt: TGTGCCAGCAGTGATGCCGGCAGGGCTTACAATGAGCAGTTCTTC; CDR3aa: CASSDAGRAYNEQFF
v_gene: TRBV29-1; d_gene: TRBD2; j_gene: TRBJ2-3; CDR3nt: TGCAGCGTTCTAGCGGGAGAGGGCCCAGATACGCAGTATTTT; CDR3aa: CSVLAGEGPDTQYF
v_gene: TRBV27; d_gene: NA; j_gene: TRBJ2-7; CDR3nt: TGTGCCAGCAGTTTAGGGGCAGGGGCTACCTACGAGCAGTACTTC; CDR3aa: CASSLGAGATYEQYF
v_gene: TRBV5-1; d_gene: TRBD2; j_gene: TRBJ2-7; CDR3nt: TGCGCCAGCAGCTTGGGACTAGCGGGACGCACTTATTTCTCCTACGAGCAGTACTTC; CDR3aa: CASSLGLAGRTYFSYEQYF
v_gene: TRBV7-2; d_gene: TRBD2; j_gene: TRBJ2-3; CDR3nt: TGTGCCAGCAGCTTTCGCTTTGGGAGGGCCGGAGATACGCAGTATTTT; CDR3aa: CASSFRFGRAGDTQYF
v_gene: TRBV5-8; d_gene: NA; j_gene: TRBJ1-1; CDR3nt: TGTGCCAGCAGCCCCCCGTGGGGGCGTTTTAACACTGAAGCTTTCTTT; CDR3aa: CASSPPWGRFNTEAFF
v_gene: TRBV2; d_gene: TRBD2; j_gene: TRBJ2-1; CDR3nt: TGTGCCAGCAAGCCTAGCGGGAATGATGGCCATGAGCAGTTCTTC; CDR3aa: CASKPSGNDGHEQFF
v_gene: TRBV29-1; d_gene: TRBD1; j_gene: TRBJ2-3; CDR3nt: TGCAGCGTTGATAGACAGGGGCCCACAGATACGCAGTATTTT; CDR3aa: CSVDRQGPTDTQYF
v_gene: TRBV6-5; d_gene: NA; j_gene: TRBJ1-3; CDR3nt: TGTGCCAGCAGATCTGAACAGGGATCTGGAAACACCATATATTTT; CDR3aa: CASRSEQGSGNTIYF
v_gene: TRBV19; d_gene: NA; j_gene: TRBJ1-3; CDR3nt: TGTGCCAGTAGTGACGGGAGTCTCTATGCCATATATTTT; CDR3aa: CASSDGSLYAIYF
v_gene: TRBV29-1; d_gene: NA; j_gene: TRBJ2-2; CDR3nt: TGCAGCGCCTCTACTAGGAACACCGGGGAGCTGTTTTTT; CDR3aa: CSASTRNTGELFF
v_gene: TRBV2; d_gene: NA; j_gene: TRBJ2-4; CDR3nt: TGTGCCAGCAGTCCCGGGGGAGTAGGCATTCAGTACTTC; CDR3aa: CASSPGGVGIQYF
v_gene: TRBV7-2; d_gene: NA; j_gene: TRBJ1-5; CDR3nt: TGTGCCAGCAGCTTAGAGGCGGTCGGATACAATCAGCCCCAGCATTTT; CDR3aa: CASSLEAVGYNQPQHF
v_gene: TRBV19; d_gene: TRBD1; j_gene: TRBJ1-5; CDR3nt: TGTGCCAGTAGTAGGACAGGGTATAGCAATCAGCCCCAGCATTTT; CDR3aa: CASSRTGYSNQPQHF
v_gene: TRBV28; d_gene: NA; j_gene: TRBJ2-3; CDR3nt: TGTGCCAGCAGTGAGCGAGTAAATACGCAGTATTTT; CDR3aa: CASSERVNTQYF
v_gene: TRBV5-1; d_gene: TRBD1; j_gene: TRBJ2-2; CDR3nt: TGCGCCAGCAGCTTGGTGATGGTACTCCGACAGGGGAACACCGGGGAGCTGTTTTTT; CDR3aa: CASSLVMVLRQGNTGELFF
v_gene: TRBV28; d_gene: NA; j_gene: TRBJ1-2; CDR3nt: TGTGCCAGCAGTCGGTACAGGGCAGGTGGCTACACCTTC; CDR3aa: CASSRYRAGGYTF
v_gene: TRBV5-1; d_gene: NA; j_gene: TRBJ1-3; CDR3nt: TGCGCCAGCAGCTTGTTTCAGCGGGCTGTCTCTGGAAACACCATATATTTT; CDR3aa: CASSLFQRAVSGNTIYF
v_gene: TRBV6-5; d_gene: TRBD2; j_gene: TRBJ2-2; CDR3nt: TGTGCCAGCAATCCCAAGCGGGGGTTCACCGGGGAGCTGTTTTTT; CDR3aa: CASNPKRGFTGELFF
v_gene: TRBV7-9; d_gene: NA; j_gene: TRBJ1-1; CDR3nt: TGTGCCAGCAGCTTAGTCGGGTCGGATGAAGCTTTCTTT; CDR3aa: CASSLVGSDEAFF
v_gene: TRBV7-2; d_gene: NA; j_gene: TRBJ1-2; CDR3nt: TGTGCCAGCAGGGAAGAGGTGTCCTATGGCTACACCTTC; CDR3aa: CASREEVSYGYTF
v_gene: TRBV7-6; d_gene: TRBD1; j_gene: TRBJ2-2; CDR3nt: TGTGCCAGCAGGCTAAGTCCGGGACAGGTTTTAGGCGGGGAGCTGTTTTTT; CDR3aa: CASRLSPGQVLGGELFF
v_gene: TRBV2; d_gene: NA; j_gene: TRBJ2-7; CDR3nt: TGTGCCTCCAGTCAGGATTACTACGAGCAGTACTTC; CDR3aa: CASSQDYYEQYF